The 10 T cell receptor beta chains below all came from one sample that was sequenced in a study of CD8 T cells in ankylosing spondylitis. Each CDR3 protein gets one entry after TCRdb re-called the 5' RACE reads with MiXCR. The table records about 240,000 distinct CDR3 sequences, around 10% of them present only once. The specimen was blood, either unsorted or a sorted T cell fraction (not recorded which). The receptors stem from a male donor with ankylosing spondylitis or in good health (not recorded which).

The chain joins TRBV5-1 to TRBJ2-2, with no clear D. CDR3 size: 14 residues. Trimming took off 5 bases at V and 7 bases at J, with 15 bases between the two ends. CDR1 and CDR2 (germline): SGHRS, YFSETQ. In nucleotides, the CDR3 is TGCGCCAGCAGGGAAGACACCTTTGGCGGGGAGCTGTTTTTT. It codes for CASREDTFGGELFF.

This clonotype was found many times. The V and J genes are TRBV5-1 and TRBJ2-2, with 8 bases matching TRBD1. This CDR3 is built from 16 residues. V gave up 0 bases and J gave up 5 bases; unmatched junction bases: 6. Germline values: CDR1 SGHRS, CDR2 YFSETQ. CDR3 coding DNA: TGCGCCAGCAGCTTGGCCCCGGGACAGGCGACCGGGGAGCTGTTTTTT. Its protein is CASSLAPGQATGELFF.

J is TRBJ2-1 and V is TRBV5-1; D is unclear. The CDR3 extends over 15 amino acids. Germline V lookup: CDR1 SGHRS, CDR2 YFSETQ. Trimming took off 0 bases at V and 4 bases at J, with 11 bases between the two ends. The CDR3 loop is CASSLDGRYYNEQFF. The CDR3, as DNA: TGCGCCAGCAGCTTGGACGGGCGGTATTACAATGAGCAGTTCTTC.

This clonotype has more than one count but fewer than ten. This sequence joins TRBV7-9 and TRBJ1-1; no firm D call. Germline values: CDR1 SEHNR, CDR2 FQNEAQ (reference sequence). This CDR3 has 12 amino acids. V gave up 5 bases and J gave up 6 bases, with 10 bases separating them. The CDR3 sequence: CASSPEWSEAFF. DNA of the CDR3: TGTGCCAGCAGCCCGGAGTGGTCTGAAGCTTTCTTT.

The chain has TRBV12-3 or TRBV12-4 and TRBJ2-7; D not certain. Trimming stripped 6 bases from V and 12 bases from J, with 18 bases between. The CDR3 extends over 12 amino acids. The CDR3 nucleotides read TGTGCCAGCAGGGCCTTCCAAACCCCTACGTACTTC. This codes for CASRAFQTPTYF.

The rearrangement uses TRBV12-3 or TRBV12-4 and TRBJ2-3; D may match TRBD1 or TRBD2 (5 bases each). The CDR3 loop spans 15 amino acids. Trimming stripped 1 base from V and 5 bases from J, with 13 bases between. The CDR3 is CASSLGGQGGDTQYF. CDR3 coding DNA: TGTGCCAGCAGTTTAGGAGGGCAGGGTGGAGATACGCAGTATTTT.

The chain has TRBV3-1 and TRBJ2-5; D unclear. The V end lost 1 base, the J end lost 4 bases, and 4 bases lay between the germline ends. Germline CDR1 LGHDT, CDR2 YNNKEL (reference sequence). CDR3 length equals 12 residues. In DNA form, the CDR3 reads TGTGCCAGCAGCCAAGCTGCAGAGACCCAGTACTTC. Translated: CASSQAAETQYF.

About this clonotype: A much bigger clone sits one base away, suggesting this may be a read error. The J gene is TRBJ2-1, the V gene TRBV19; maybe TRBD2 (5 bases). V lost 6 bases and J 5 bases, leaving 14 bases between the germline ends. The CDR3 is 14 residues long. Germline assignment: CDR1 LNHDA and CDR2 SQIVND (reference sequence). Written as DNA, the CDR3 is TGTGCCAGTAGAGGCACGATGCGGGACAATGAGCAGTTCTTC. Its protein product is CASRGTMRDNEQFF.

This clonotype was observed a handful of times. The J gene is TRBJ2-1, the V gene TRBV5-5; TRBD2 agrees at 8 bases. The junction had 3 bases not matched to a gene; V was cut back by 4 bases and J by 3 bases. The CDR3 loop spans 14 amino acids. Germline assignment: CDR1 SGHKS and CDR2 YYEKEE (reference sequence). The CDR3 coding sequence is TGTGCCAGCAGCACCACTAGCGGCTACAATGAGCAGTTCTTC. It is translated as CASSTTSGYNEQFF.

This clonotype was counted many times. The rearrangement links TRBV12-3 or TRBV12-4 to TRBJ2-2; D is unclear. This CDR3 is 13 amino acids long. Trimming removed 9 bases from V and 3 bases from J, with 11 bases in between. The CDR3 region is CASPLQDTGELFF. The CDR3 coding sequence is TGTGCCAGTCCACTCCAAGACACCGGGGAGCTGTTTTTT.